This TCR beta chain stems from a study of cytomegalovirus exposure and HLA in healthy donors (dated by TCRdb to about 2017). Context from the whole study: An earlier analysis of approximately 640 of the donors reported more than 250 Gb of sequence data and some 120 million unique TCR beta sequences from some 180 million T cells. About five DR-DQ haplotypes were treated as single units for association and clustering because of strong linkage in the cohort. An early release covering more than 500 HLA-typed donors comprised 250 to 350 gigabases of sequencing data and tens of millions of unique TCR sequences. To predict cytomegalovirus infection status, the study brought together high-throughput TCR immunosequencing, statistical association of individual TCRs with disease status, and machine learning. An earlier analysis of roughly 580 of the donors used high-throughput TCR beta sequencing to judge whether each TCR beta V gene segment behaved as functional or pseudogenic. HLA typing covered class I and class II loci at four-digit resolution. Among some 410 genotyped donors of the cohort, an average of around 240,000 unique TCR beta nucleotide sequences were sequenced per donor, 15% to 20% of them non-productive. The study was designed to test whether signatures of past pathogen exposure could be identified by cataloging public T cell receptors. Typing coverage varied by locus: about 620-640 donors for A, B, C, DRB1 and DQB1; approximately 500 for DQA1; around 610 for DPA1; roughly 450 for DPB1. All discovery cohort repertoires had been generated on a single sequencing platform. In a later genetic analysis, genome-wide SNP genotypes for about three fifths of the 666 donors were used, and that subset was treated as a discovery cohort. In a later analysis, previously published TCR beta repertoires from several hundred donors were re-analyzed and high-resolution HLA genotyping was added so that TCR occurrence patterns could be studied. In addition to the first cohort of approximately 670 subjects, a separate validation cohort of approximately 120 different subjects was used. The T cell repertoires of some 670 subjects were profiled by immunosequencing and related to cytomegalovirus serostatus. Of the 350 to 400 genotyped donors, approximately 80% fell in the genetic ancestry cluster associated with self-reported Caucasian donors. Rather than drawing on any new phenotypic data, the later analysis identified candidate immune exposures from TCR beta sequences and the way those sequences occurred across donors. Alongside the repertoire data, information on donor age, sex, ethnicity and CMV serostatus was compiled.

Comment on this clone: Its cognate antigen has yet to be identified. No quality values exist for individual bases; no much larger clone is one base distant.

The cohort consisted of 650 to 700 healthy bone marrow donors. At the time of sampling, all cohort members were nominally healthy, though unrecorded immune exposures were likely present. The donor was CMV seropositive and was included in the group of 250 to 350 seropositive cohort members. A peripheral blood sample was collected from each donor, and TCR beta sequencing was performed on peripheral blood mononuclear cells. The Qiagen DNeasy Blood Extraction Kit was used to extract genomic DNA from the blood cell samples. General findings and caveats noted by the study authors: For the cohort, immune exposure information was limited to CMV serostatus. When HLA alleles, especially DR and DQ, strongly co-occurred, attributing TCR associations to individual alleles was difficult. Sequencing depth was assumed to be roughly uniform across donors in the presence/absence analyses, though that assumption may not hold. Correlated functional status among segregating V segments might be attributable to linkage disequilibrium, but an unknown experimental factor could not be ruled out. V-gene and J-gene trimming of TCR beta chains was associated with a missense DCLRE1C variant in a later genetic analysis, and the association was replicated in an independent cohort. A few of the identified cytomegalovirus-associated TCR beta chains were confirmed in vitro to be specific for cytomegalovirus antigens. In a later analysis, HLA-associated TCR beta chains showed more clonal expansion and lower generation probabilities than non-associated chains that were equally common. In a later analysis, some 18,000 TCR beta sequences were associated with specific HLA alleles at a false discovery rate of 0.05. According to a later genetic analysis, donors in an Asian-associated ancestry cluster had fewer N-insertions in productive TCRs than the approximately 630-donor mean. A further reported finding was that TCR beta sequences accurately predicted the HLA-A and HLA-B alleles for most subjects in the first cohort. Most CMV-associated TCR beta chains appeared to be HLA-restricted in a later analysis, and the HLA associations seemed to be driven largely by CMV exposure. In a later analysis, TCR association rates were found to vary across HLA loci, with the most associated TCRs seen for DRB1 alleles and the fewest for HLA-C alleles. According to the authors, the approach could potentially be generalized to other disease states and immunological phenotypes. A later analysis reported that several top co-occurrence clusters appeared linked to parvovirus B19, influenza, CMV and Epstein-Barr virus. In the study, 150 to 200 TCR beta chains were listed as associated with cytomegalovirus. The classifier was reported to diagnose cytomegalovirus status with high specificity and sensitivity in both the original and validation cohorts. In an earlier analysis of fewer than 750 of the donors, most TCR beta V segments were observed in productive rearrangements about 90% or about 30% of the time, broadly matching IMGT annotations. Because HLA typing was missing for some donors at each locus, association tests included only the typed subset. Most TCR sequences were observed very rarely across donors, whereas some public TCRs were present in many individuals. Only TCR beta chains were sequenced in this cohort, and the absence of alpha or paired-chain data limited detectable features. Because the 87-base-pair reads could not distinguish some IMGT-functional V segments, including TRBV6-2 and TRBV6-3, those segments were excluded. A group of highly shared sequence variants was considered likely to be a technical artifact of the sequencing pipeline. Because counts were too low, around 17 rarely observed V segments, including chromosome 9 orphons, were left out of the earlier analysis of 500 to 650 of the donors.

The library relied on the immunoSEQ multiplex PCR assay. A mixture of 60 forward primers for TCR Vbeta segments and 13 reverse primers for TCR Jbeta segments was used in the multiplex PCR. The CDR3 region of rearranged TCR beta genes was amplified from genomic DNA with a multiplex PCR assay. The Illumina HiSeq System was used to sequence the amplified TCR beta libraries as 87-base-pair reads. The study's own analysis went as follows. Across the 670 or so repertoires, a later analysis counted tens of millions of unique TCR beta chains, 8.5 million to 12 million of which were shared by at least two donors. A nearest-neighbor algorithm error-corrected the raw reads and collapsed the reads into unique sequences, merging closely related sequences to remove PCR and sequencing errors. Alignment of CDR3 sequences to IMGT reference sequences was used to assign V, D and J gene segments. For a sequence to be retained, at least a six-nucleotide match to both a V gene segment and a J gene segment was required. A rearrangement was called productive if the CDR3 had no stop codons and remained in frame with V and J, and every other rearrangement was called non-productive. CDR3 was defined according to IMGT convention as the region running from the second conserved V-encoded cysteine to the conserved J-encoded phenylalanine. In an earlier analysis of just under 600 of the donors, sequences lacking an unambiguous match to a single V gene segment were excluded. In an earlier analysis of several hundred of the donors, V segments were called functional above 56.7% productive rearrangements and were called segregating when the between-donor standard deviation exceeded 5%. A statistical classification framework was built for diagnosing cytomegalovirus status from the catalog of TCR beta chain sequences. In a later analysis, V and J genes were assigned by comparing TCR nucleotide sequences against IMGT/GENE-DB human TR gene sequences. In a later analysis, CDR3 sequences and most-parsimonious VDJ recombination scenarios were assigned using the TCRdist pipeline. In a later analysis, each TCR beta chain was defined by its CDR3 amino acid sequence together with its V-gene family, and reads without a unique V-gene family were excluded. A later analysis removed 592 highly shared, low-generation-probability nucleotide sequences to deal with suspected cross-contamination and a sequencing artifact. For each public chain, a later analysis derived a clonal expansion index from normalized ranks of inferred template counts within each repertoire. In a later analysis, generation probabilities were computed using a VDJ recombination model fitted to out-of-frame rearrangements, and the results were checked against IGoR. In a later analysis, TCR-TCR, TCR-HLA and TCR-CMV co-occurrence was scored with hypergeometric tests, and a repertoire-size bias correction was applied to TCR pairs. A later analysis estimated false discovery rates by permuting HLA or CMV assignments 20 times. In a later analysis, co-occurring TCRs were grouped with DBSCAN, and TCRdist sequence similarity was added when clustering was performed within HLA-allele-positive subsets. Repertoires with fewer than 30,000 or more than 120,000 public chains, plus five repertoires with anomalous nucleotide sharing, were excluded from co-occurrence clustering. Here the immuneACCESS table is served through TCRdb, limited to in-frame sequences with V and J called. Missing clones are a known gap in these copies; in checked studies unresolved V genes cover under half, and the rest lacks a known reason. From that table come the V and J calls and clone size; the DNA was used to work out D and trimming. The sample table holds fewer than 50,000 clones, of which under 70% were seen once. The ten largest clonotypes hold approximately 12% of the sample.

Relative to germline, V is 0 bases shorter and J is 5 bases shorter, with 5 bases between their ends. CDR3 length: 12 amino acids, cysteine to phenylalanine. The kept DNA is CDR3 alone, 36 bases in frame from the first base. CDR1 and CDR2 are drawn from the germline V gene (reference sequence): SGHNT, YYREEE. This chain joins TRBV5-4 to TRBJ2-5, with no confidently assigned D gene. Sample: PBMCs. This sequence originates from a man aged 60 to 69 in good health and CMV-seropositive. Read as DNA, the sequence is TGTGCCAGCAGCTTGGTTTCTGAGACCCAGTACTTC. This codes for CASSLVSETQYF.